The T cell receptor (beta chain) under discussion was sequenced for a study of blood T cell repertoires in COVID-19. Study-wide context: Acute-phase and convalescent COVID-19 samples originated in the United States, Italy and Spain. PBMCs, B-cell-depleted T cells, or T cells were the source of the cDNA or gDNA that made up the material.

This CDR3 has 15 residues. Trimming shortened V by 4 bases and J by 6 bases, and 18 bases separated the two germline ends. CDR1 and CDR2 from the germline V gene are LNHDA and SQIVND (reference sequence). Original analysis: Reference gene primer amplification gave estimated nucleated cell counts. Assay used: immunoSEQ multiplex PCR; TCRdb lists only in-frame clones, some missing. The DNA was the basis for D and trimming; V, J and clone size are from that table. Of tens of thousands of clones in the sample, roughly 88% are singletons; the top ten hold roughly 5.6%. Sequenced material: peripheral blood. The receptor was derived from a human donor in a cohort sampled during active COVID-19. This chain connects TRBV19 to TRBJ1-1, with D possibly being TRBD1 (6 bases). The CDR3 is CASSRTGQWYSEAFF. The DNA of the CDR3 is TGTGCCAGTAGTAGAACAGGACAGTGGTATTCTGAAGCTTTCTTT. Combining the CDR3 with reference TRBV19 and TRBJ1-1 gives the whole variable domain DGGITQSPKYLFRKEGQNVTLSCEQNLNHDAMYWYRQDPGQGLRLIYYSQIVNDFQKGDIAEGYSVSREKKESFPLTVTSAQKNPTAFYLCASSRTGQWYSEAFFGQGTRLTVV.